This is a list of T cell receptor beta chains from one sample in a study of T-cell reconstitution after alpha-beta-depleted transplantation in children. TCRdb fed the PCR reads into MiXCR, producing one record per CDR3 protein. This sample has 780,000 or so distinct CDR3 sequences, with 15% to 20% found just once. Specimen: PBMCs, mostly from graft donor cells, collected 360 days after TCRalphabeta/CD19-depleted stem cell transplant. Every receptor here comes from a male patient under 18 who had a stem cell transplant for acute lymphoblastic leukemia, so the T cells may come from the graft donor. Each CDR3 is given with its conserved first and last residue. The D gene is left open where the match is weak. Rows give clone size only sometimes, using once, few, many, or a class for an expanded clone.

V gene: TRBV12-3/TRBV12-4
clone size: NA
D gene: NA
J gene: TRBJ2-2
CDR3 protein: CASSLMTAGELFF
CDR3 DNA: TGTGCCAGCAGTTTAATGACAGCCGGGGAGCTGTTTTTT

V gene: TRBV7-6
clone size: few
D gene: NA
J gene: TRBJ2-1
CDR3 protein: CASSLEFWSNEQFF
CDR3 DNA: TGTGCCAGCAGCTTAGAGTTTTGGTCCAATGAGCAGTTCTTC

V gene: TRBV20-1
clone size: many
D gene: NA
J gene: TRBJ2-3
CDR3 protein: CSARDITDTQYF
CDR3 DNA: TGCAGTGCTAGAGATATAACAGATACGCAGTATTTT

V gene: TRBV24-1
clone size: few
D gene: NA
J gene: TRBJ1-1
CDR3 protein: CATKTGNNTEAFF
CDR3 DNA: TGTGCCACTAAGACGGGGAATAATACTGAAGCTTTCTTT

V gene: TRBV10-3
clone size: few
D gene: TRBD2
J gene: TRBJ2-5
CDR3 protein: CAIGRAGGNQETQYF
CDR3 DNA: TGTGCCATCGGGCGAGCGGGAGGTAACCAAGAGACCCAGTACTTC

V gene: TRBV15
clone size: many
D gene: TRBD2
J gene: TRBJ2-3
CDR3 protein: CATSTDSSGMRTDTQYF
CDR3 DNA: TGTGCCACCAGCACCGACTCTAGCGGGATGAGAACAGATACGCAGTATTTT

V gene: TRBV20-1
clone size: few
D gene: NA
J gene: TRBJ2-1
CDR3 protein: CSATPNNEQFF
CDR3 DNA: TGCAGTGCTACCCCAAACAATGAGCAGTTCTTC

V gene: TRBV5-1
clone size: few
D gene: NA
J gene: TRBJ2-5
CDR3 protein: CASSFTPQETQYF
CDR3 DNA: TGCGCCAGCAGCTTTACTCCCCAAGAGACCCAGTACTTC

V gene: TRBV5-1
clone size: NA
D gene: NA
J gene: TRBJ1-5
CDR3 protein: CASSLLGGEKQPQHF
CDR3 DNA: TGCGCCAGCAGCCTACTGGGGGGGGAAAAACAGCCCCAGCATTTT

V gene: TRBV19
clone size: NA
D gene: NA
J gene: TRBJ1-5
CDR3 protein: CASSGQPNQPQHF
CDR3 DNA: TGTGCCAGTAGCGGACAGCCCAATCAGCCCCAGCATTTT

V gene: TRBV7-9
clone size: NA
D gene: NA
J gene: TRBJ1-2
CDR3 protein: CASSLSRDLGGYTF
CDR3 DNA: TGTGCCAGCAGCTTAAGCAGGGACCTTGGTGGCTACACCTTC

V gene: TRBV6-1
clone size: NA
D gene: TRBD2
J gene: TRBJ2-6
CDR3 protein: CASSTHLAGDSGANVLTF
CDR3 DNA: TGTGCCAGCAGTACCCATCTAGCGGGAGACTCTGGGGCCAACGTCCTGACTTTC

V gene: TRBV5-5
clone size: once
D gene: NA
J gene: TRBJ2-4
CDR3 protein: CASSLDPAGPIQYF
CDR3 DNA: TGTGCCAGCAGCTTGGATCCTGCGGGGCCCATTCAGTACTTC

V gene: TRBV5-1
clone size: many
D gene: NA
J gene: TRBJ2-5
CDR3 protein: CASSLELETQYF
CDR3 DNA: TGCGCCAGCAGCTTGGAGTTGGAGACCCAGTACTTC

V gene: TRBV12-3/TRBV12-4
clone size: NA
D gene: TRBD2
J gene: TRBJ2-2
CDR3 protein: CASSLPSGTHFTGELFF
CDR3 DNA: TGTGCCAGCAGTTTACCTAGCGGGACTCATTTCACCGGGGAGCTGTTTTTT

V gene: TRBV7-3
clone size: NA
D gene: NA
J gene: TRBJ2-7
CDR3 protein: CASSSIRQGYGDSYEQYF
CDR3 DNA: TGTGCCAGCAGCTCGATCAGGCAAGGGTACGGTGACTCCTACGAGCAGTACTTC

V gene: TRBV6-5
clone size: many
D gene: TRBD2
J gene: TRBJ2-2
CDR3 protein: CASSFQSSGSTSGELFF
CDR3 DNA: TGTGCCAGCAGTTTCCAATCGAGCGGGAGCACCTCCGGGGAGCTGTTTTTT

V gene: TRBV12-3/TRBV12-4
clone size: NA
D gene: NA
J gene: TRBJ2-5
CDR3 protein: CASSSTGRWETQYF
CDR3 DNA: TGTGCCAGCAGTTCCACTGGACGTTGGGAGACCCAGTACTTC

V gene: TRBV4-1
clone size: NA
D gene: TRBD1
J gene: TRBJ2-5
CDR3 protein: CASSQEGTGVETQYF
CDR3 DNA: TGCGCCAGCAGCCAAGAGGGGACAGGGGTAGAGACCCAGTACTTC

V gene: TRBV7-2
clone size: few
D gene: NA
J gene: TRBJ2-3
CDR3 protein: CASSPTRASTDTQYF
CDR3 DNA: TGTGCCAGCAGCCCGACCCGTGCTAGCACAGATACGCAGTATTTT

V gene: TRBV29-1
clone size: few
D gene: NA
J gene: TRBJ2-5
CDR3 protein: CSGRDPPETQYF
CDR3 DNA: TGCAGCGGACGGGACCCTCCAGAGACCCAGTACTTC

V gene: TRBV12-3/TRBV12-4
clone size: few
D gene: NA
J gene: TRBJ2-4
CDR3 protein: CASSFPGNLAKNIQYF
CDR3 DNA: TGTGCCAGCAGTTTCCCCGGGAACCTAGCCAAAAACATTCAGTACTTC

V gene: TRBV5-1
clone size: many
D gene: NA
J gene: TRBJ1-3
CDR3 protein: CASSGGAGNTIYF
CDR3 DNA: TGCGCCAGCAGTGGTGGCGCTGGAAACACCATATATTTT